This TCR beta chain was documented in a study of post-analysis software for immune sequencing data. For the study at large: The courses of disease that were included comprised relapsing-remitting, secondary progressive and progressive-relapsing multiple sclerosis. Study-level findings and limits: When compared against controls, multiple sclerosis patients showed significantly lower normalized Chao1 diversity.

TCR beta cDNA libraries included unique molecular identifiers. TCRdb fed the PCR reads into MiXCR, producing one record per CDR3 protein. The sample lists 600,000 to 750,000 distinct CDR3 sequences, approximately 60% seen once, with around 10% in the top ten. Comments on this clonotype: Its antigen remains unknown.

The source is a girl aged 2 to 10 with multiple sclerosis. Sequenced input: blood.

The CDR3 sequence is CSPGRDRPLYEQYF. The CDR3 region has the DNA TGCAGTCCTGGCCGGGACAGACCTCTCTACGAGCAGTACTTC. The chain recombines TRBV20-1 with TRBJ2-7; 7 bases agree with TRBD1. The CDR3 runs 14 residues. CDR1 and CDR2 (germline): DFQATT, SNEGSKA (reference sequence). Trimming cost V 8 bases and J 3 bases; bases outside gene matches: 13.